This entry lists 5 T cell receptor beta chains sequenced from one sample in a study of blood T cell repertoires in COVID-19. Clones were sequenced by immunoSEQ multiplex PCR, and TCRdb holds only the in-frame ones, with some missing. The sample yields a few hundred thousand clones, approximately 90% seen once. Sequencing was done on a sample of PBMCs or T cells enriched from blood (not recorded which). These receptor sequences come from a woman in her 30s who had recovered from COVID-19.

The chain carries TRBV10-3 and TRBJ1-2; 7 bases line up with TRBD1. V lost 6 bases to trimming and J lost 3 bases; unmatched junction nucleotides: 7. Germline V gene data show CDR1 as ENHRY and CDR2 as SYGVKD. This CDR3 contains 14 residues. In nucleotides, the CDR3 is TGTGCCATCAGCCGCTCCGACAGGGACTATGGCTACACCTTC. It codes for CAISRSDRDYGYTF.

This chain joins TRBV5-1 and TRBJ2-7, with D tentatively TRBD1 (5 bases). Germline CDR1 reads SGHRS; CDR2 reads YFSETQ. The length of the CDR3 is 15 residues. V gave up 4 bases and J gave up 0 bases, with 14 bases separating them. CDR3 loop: CASSKLPDTSYEQYF. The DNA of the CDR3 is TGCGCCAGCAGCAAGCTACCGGACACCTCCTACGAGCAGTACTTC.

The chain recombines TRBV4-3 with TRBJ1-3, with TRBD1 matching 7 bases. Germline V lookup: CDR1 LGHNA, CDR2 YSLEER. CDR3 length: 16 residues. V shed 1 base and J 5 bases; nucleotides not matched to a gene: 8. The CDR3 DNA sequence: TGCGCCAGCAGCCAAGGATCCGGGACAGCGCGAAACACCATATATTTT. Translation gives CASSQGSGTARNTIYF.

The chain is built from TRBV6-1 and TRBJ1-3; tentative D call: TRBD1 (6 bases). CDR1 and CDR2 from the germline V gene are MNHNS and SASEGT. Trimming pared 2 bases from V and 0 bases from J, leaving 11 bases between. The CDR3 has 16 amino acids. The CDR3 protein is CASSELGAYSGNTIYF. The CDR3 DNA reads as TGTGCCAGCAGTGAATTGGGGGCCTACTCTGGAAACACCATATATTTT.

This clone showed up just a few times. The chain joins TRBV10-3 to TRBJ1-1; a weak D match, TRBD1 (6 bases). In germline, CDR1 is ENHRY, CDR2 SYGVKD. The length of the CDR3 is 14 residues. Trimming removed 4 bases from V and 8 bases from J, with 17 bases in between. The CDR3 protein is CAISVTGTQSEAFF. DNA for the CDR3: TGTGCCATCAGTGTAACCGGGACACAAAGCGAAGCTTTCTTT.